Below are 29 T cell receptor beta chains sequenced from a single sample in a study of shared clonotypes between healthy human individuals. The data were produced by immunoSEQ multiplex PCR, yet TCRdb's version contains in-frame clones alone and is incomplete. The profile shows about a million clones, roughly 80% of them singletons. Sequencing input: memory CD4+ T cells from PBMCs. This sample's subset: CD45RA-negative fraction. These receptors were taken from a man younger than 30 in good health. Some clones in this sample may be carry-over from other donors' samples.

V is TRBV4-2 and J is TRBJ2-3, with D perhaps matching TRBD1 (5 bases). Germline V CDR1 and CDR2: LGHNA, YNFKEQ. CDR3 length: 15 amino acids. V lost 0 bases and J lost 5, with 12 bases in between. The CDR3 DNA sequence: TGTGCCAGCAGCCAAGATCCCAGGGTAGGAGATACGCAGTATTTT. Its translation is CASSQDPRVGDTQYF.

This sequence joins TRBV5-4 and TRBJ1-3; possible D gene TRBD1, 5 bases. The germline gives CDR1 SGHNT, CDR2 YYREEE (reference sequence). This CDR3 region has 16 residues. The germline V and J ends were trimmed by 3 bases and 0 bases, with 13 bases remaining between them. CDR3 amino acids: CASSSGGLNSGNTIYF. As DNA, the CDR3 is TGTGCCAGCAGCTCGGGGGGTCTTAACTCTGGAAACACCATATATTTT.

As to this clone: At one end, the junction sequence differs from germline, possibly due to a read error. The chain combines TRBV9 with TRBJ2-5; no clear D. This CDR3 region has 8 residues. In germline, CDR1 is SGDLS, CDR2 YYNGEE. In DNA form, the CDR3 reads TGTGCCGGTCACACTTCAGACTTC. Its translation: CAGHTSDF.

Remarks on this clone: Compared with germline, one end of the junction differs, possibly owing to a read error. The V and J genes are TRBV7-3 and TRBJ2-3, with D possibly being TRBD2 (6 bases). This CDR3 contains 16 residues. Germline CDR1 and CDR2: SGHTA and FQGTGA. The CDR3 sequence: CASSLNTGESTYTQYF. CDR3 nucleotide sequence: TGTGCCAGCAGCTTAAATACGGGAGAAAGCACATATACGCAGTATTTT.

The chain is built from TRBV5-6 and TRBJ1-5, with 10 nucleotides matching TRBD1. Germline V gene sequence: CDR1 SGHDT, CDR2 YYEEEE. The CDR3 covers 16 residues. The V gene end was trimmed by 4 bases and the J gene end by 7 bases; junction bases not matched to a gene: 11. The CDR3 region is CASSLPRGQGRQPQHF. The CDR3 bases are TGTGCCAGCAGCCTTCCCCGGGGACAGGGGCGGCAGCCCCAGCATTTT.

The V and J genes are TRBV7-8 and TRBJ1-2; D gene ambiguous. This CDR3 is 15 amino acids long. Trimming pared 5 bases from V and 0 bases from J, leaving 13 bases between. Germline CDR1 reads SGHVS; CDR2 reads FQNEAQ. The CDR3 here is CASSTRRDSNYGYTF. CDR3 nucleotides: TGTGCCAGCAGCACCAGACGGGATTCTAACTATGGCTACACCTTC.

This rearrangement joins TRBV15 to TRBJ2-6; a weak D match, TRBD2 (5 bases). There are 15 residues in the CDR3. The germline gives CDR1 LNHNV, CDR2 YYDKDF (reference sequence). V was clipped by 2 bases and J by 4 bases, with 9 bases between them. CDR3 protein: CATSRRGSGANVLTF. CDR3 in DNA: TGTGCCACCAGCAGAAGAGGGTCGGGGGCCAACGTCCTGACTTTC.

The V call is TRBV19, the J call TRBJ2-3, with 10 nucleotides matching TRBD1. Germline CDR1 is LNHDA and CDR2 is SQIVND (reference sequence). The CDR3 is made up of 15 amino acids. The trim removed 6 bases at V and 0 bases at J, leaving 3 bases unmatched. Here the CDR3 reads CASRQGQGSTDTQYF. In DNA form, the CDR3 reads TGTGCCAGTAGACAGGGACAGGGGAGCACAGATACGCAGTATTTT. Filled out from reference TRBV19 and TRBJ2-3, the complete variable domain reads DGGITQSPKYLFRKEGQNVTLSCEQNLNHDAMYWYRQDPGQGLRLIYYSQIVNDFQKGDIAEGYSVSREKKESFPLTVTSAQKNPTAFYLCASRQGQGSTDTQYFGPGTRLTVL.

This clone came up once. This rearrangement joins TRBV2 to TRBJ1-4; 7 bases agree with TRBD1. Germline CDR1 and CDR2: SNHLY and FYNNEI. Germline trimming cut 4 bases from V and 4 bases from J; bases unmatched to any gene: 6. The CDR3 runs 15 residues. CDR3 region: CASSGSTGINEKLFF. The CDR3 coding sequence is TGTGCCAGCAGTGGGTCGACAGGGATTAATGAAAAACTGTTTTTT.

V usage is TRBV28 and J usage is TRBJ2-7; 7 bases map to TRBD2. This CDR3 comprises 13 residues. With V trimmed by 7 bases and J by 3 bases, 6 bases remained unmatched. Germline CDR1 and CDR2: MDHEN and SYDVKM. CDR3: CASIQAGFYEQYF. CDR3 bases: TGTGCCAGCATTCAAGCGGGGTTCTACGAGCAGTACTTC.

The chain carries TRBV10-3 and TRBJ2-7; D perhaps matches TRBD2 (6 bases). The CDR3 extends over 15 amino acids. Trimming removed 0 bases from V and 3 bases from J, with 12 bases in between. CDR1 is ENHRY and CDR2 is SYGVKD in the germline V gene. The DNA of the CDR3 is TGTGCCATCAGTGAGTCCGGGGGAACCTTCTACGAGCAGTACTTC. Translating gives CAISESGGTFYEQYF.

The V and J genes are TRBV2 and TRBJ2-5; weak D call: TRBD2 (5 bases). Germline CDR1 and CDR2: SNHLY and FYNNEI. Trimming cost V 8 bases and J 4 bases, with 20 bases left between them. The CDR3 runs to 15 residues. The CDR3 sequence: CASGPRARGVETQYF. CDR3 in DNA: TGTGCCAGCGGACCTAGGGCCCGGGGAGTAGAGACCCAGTACTTC.

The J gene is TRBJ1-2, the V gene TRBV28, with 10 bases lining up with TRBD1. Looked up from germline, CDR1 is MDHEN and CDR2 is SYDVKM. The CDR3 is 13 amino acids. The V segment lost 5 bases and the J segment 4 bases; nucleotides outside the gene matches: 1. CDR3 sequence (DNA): TGTGCCAGCAGTGGGGACAGGGGCTATGGCTACACCTTC. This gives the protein CASSGDRGYGYTF.

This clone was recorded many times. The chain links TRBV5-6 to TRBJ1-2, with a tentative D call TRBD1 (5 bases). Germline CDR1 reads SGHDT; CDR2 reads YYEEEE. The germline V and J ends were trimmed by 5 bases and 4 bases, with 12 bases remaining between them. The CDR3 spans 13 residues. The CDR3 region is CASRPGLLYGYTF. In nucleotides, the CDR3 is TGTGCCAGCAGGCCGGGACTGCTCTATGGCTACACCTTC.

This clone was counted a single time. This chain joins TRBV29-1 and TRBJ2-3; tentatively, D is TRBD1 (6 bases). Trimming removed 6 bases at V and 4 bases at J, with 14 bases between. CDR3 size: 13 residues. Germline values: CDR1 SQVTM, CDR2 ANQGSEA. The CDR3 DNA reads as TGCAGCGTGGAACAGGGTGGGGCAGATACGCAGTATTTT. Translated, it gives CSVEQGGADTQYF.

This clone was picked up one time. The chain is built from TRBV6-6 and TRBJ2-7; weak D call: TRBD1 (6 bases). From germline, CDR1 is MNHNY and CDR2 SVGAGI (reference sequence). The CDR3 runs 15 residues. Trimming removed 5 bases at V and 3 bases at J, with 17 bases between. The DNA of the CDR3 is TGTGCCAGCAGTCCTTCCCGGACAGCATACTACGAGCAGTACTTC. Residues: CASSPSRTAYYEQYF.

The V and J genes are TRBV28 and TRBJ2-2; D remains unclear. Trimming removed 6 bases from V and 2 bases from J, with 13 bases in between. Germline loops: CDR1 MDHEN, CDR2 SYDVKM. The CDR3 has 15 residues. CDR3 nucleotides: TGTGCCAGCAGGGCAACTGTACAAAACACCGGGGAGCTGTTTTTT. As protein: CASRATVQNTGELFF.

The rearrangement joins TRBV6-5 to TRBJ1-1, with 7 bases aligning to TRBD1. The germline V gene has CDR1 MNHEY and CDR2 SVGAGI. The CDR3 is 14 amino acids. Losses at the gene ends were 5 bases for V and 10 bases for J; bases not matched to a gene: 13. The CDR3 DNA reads TGTGCCAGCAGTCCCCCGGGTAGGGGGCGTCGAGCTTTCTTT. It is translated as CASSPPGRGRRAFF.

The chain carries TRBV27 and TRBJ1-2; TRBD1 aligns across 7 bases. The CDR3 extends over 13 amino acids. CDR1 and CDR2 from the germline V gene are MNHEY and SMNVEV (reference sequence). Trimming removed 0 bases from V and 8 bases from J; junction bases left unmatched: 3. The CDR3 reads CASSLSQGRGYTF. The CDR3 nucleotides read TGTGCCAGCAGTTTATCACAGGGGCGAGGCTACACCTTC.

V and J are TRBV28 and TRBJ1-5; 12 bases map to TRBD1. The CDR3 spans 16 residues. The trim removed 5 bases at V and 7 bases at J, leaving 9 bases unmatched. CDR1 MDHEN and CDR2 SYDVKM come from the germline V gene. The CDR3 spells CASSPSGQGARQPQHF. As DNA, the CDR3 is TGTGCCAGCAGTCCCTCGGGACAGGGGGCACGGCAGCCCCAGCATTTT. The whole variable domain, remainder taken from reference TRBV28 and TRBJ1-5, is DVKVTQSSRYLVKRTGEKVFLECVQDMDHENMFWYRQDPGLGLRLIYFSYDVKMKEKGDIPEGYSVSREKKERFSLILESASTNQTSMYLCASSPSGQGARQPQHFGDGTRLSIL.

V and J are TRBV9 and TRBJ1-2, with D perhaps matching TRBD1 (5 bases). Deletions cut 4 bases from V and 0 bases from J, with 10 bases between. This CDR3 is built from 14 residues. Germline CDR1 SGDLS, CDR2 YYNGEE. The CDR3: CASSRDVANYGYTF. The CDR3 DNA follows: TGTGCCAGCAGCCGGGACGTCGCTAACTATGGCTACACCTTC.

In DNA, the CDR3 is TGTGCCAGCAGGGAGGGACTAGCGGGAGGACAAGAGACCCAGTACTTC. Protein product: CASREGLAGGQETQYF. The chain links TRBV2 to TRBJ2-5; 15 nucleotides match TRBD2. The length of the CDR3 is 16 residues. From germline, CDR1 is SNHLY and CDR2 FYNNEI. Trimming at V came to 6 bases and at J to 2 bases, leaving 4 bases not matched to a gene. The whole variable domain, remainder taken from reference TRBV2 and TRBJ2-5, is EPEVTQTPSHQVTQMGQEVILRCVPISNHLYFYWYRQILGQKVEFLVSFYNNEISEKSEIFDDQFSVERPDGSNFTLKIRSTKLEDSAMYFCASREGLAGGQETQYFGPGTRLLVL.

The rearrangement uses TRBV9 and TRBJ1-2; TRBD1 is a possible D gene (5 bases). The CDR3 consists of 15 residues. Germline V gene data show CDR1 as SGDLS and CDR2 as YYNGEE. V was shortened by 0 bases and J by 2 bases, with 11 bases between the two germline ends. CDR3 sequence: CASSVDPGPNYGYTF. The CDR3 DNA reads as TGTGCCAGCAGCGTAGACCCAGGGCCCAACTATGGCTACACCTTC.

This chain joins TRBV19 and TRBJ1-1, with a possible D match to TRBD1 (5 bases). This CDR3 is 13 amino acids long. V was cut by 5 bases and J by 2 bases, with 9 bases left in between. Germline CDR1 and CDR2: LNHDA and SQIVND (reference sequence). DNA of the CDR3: TGTGCCAGTAGTGCGACAGCTAACACTGAAGCTTTCTTT. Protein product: CASSATANTEAFF.

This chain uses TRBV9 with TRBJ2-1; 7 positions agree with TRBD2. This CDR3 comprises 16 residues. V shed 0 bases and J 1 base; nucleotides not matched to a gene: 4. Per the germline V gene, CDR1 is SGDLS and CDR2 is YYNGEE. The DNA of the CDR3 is TGTGCCAGCAGCGTAGCGGCGGGAGCATCCTACAATGAGCAGTTCTTC. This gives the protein CASSVAAGASYNEQFF.

CDR3 amino acids: CASSFGRFYEQYF. The CDR3 bases are TGTGCCAGCAGCTTTGGCAGATTCTACGAGCAGTACTTC. The chain joins TRBV13 to TRBJ2-7; unclear D gene. The CDR3 is made up of 13 amino acids. In germline, CDR1 is PRHDT, CDR2 FYEKMQ (reference sequence). V lost 3 bases to trimming and J lost 3 bases, with 9 bases between them.

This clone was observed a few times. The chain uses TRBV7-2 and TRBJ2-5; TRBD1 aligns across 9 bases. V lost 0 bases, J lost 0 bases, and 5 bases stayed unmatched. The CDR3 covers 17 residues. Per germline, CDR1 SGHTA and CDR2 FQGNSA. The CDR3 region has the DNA TGTGCCAGCAGCTTAGCGGGACAGGGATCGTACCAAGAGACCCAGTACTTC. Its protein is CASSLAGQGSYQETQYF.

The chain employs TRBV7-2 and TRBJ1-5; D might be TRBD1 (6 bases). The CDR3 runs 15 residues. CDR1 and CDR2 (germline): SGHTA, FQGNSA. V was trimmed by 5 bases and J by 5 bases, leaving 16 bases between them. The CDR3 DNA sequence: TGTGCCAGCAGCCAATATCAGGGGATCGATCAGCCCCAGCATTTT. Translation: CASSQYQGIDQPQHF. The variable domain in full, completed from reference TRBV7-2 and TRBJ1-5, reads GAGVSQSPSNKVTEKGKDVELRCDPISGHTALYWYRQSLGQGLEFLIYFQGNSAPDKSGLPSDRFSAERTGGSVSTLTIQRTQQEDSAVYLCASSQYQGIDQPQHFGDGTRLSIL.

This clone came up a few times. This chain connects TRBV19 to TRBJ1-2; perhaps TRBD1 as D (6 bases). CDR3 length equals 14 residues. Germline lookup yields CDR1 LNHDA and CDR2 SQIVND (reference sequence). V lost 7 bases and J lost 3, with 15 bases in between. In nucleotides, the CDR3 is TGTGCCAGTAACCCGACAGGACTCTACTATGGCTACACCTTC. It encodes CASNPTGLYYGYTF.